The clone carrying this T cell receptor beta chain has ten or more counts. The target antigen is unknown. These data come from a study of naive and memory T cell subsets. Study observations and caveats: Naive and memory repertoire findings lacked a ground truth for validation. The power law exponent of TCR abundance differed between naive and memory cells.

Two oligonucleotides, mixed equimolar, formed the beta constant-region primer covering TRBC1 and TRBC2. An oligonucleotide with the SP2 primer and a 12-nucleotide UMI was ligated to the cDNA 3' end. One entry per CDR3 protein results from TCRdb running MiXCR on the UMI-ligation and nested PCR reads. The sample lists 32,000 or so distinct CDR3 sequences; about 14% were seen once. Between the trimmed V and J ends, which lost 1 base and 4 bases, there was a span of 21 bases. CDR1 SEHNR and CDR2 FQNEAQ come from the germline V gene (reference sequence). The CDR3 runs 18 residues. EMRA cells were CD45RA+CD27-, and effector memory cells CD45RA-CD27-.

This receptor was obtained from a human donor in good health. The chain uses TRBV7-9 and TRBJ2-3; D remains ambiguous. Material: effector memory CD4+ T cells from blood. As for subset: effector memory, CD45RA- CD27-. The CDR3 bases are TGTGCCAGCAGCTTAGTCTCCCTGAGGAGCGCAACCCCAGATACGCAGTATTTT. Translating it yields CASSLVSLRSATPDTQYF.